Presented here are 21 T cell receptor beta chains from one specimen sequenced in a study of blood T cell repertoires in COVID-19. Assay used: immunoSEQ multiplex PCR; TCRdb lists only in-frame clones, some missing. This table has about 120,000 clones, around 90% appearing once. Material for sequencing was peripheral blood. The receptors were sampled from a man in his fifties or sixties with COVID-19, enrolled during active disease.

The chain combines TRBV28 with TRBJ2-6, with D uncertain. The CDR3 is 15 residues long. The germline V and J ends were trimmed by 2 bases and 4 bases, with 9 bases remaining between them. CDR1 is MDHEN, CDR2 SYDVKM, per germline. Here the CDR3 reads CASSLPRSGANVLTF. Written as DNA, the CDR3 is TGTGCCAGCAGTTTACCCAGGTCCGGGGCCAACGTCCTGACTTTC. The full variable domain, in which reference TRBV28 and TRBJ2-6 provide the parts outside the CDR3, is DVKVTQSSRYLVKRTGEKVFLECVQDMDHENMFWYRQDPGLGLRLIYFSYDVKMKEKGDIPEGYSVSREKKERFSLILESASTNQTSMYLCASSLPRSGANVLTFGAGSRLTVL.

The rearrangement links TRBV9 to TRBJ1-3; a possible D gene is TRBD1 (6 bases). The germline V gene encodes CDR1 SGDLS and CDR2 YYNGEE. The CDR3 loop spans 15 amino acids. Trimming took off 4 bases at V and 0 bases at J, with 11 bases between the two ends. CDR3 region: CASSTDRISGNTIYF. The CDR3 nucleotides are TGTGCCAGCAGCACGGACAGAATCTCTGGAAACACCATATATTTT.

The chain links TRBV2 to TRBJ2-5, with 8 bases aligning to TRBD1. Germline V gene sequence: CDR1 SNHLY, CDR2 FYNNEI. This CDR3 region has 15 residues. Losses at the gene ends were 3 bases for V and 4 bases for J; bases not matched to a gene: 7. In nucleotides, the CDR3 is TGTGCCAGCAGTGAGAGGACAGGGATGGGAGAGACCCAGTACTTC. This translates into CASSERTGMGETQYF. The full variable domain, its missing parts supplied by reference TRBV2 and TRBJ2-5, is EPEVTQTPSHQVTQMGQEVILRCVPISNHLYFYWYRQILGQKVEFLVSFYNNEISEKSEIFDDQFSVERPDGSNFTLKIRSTKLEDSAMYFCASSERTGMGETQYFGPGTRLLVL.

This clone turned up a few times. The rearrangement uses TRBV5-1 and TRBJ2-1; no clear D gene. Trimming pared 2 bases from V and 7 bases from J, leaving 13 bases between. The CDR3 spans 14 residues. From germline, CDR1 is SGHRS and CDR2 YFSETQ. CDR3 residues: CASSLPPPGNEQFF. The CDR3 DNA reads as TGCGCCAGCAGCTTACCCCCCCCCGGGAATGAGCAGTTCTTC.

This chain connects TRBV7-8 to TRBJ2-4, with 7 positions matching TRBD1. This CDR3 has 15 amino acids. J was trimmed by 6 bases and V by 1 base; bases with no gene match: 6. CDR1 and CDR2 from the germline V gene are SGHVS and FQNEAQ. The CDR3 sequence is CASSLDRGGGNIQYF. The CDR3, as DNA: TGTGCCAGCAGCTTAGACAGGGGCGGTGGAAACATTCAGTACTTC.

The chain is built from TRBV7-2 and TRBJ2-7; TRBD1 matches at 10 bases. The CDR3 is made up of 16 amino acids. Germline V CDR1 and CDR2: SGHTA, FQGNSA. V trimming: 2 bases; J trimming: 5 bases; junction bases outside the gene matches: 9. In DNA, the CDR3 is TGTGCCAGCAGCTTACTTACCGGGACAGGGGTTAACGAGCAGTACTTC. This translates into CASSLLTGTGVNEQYF.

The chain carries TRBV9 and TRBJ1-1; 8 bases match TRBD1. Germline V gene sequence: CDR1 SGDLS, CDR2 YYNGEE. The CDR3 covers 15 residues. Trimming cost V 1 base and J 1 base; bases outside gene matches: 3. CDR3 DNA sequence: TGTGCCAGCAGCGTATCCGGGACAGGGAACACTGAAGCTTTCTTT. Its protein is CASSVSGTGNTEAFF.

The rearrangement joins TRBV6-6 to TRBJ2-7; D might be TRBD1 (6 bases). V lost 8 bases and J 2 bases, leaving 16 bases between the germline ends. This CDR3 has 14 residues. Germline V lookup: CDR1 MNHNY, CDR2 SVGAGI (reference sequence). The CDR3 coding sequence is TGTGCCAGCCTCTTACAGGGTTACCCCTACGAGCAGTACTTC. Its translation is CASLLQGYPYEQYF.

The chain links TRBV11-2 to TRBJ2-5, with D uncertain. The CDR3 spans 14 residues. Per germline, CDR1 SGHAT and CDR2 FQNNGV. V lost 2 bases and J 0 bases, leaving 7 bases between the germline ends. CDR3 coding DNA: TGTGCCAGCAGCTTAAATCCGGACCAAGAGACCCAGTACTTC. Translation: CASSLNPDQETQYF.

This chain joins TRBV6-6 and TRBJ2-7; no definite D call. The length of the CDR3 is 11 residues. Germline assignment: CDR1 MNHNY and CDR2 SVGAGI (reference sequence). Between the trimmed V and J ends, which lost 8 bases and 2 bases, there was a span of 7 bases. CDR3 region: CASGPAYEQYF. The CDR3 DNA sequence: TGTGCCAGCGGGCCTGCCTACGAGCAGTACTTC.

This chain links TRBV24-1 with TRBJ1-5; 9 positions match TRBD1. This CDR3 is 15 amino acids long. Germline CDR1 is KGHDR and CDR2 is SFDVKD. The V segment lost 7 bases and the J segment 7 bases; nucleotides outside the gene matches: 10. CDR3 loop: CATSRGTGSGQPQHF. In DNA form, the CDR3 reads TGTGCCACCAGCCGCGGGACAGGGAGTGGGCAGCCCCAGCATTTT.

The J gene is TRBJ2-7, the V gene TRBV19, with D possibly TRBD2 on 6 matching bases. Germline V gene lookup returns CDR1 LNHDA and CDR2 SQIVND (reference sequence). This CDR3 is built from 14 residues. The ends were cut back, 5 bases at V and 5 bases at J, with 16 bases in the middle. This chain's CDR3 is CASSPPGGADEQYF. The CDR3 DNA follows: TGTGCCAGTAGTCCCCCCGGGGGTGCCGACGAGCAGTACTTC.

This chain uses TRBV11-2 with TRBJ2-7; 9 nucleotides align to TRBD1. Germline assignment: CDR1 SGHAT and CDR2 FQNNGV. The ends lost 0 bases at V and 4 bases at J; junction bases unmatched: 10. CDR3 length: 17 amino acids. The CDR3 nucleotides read TGTGCCAGCAGCTTAGATCAAGGGGACAGGGTTTGGTACGAGCAGTACTTC. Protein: CASSLDQGDRVWYEQYF.

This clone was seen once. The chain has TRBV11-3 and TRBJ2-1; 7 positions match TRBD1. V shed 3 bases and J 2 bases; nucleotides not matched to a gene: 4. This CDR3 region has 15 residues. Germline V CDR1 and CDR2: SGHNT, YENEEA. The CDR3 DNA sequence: TGTGCCAGCAGCTTCACAGGGGATGCCTACAATGAGCAGTTCTTC. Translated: CASSFTGDAYNEQFF. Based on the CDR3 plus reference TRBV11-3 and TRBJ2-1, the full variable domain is EAGVVQSPRYKIIEKKQPVAFWCNPISGHNTLYWYLQNLGQGPELLIRYENEEAVDDSQLPKDRFSAERLKGVDSTLKIQPAELGDSAVYLCASSFTGDAYNEQFFGPGTRLTVL.

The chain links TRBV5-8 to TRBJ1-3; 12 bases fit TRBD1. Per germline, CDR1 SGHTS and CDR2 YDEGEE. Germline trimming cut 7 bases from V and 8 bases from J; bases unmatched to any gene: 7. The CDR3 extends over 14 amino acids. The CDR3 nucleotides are TGTGCCAGCGATGGGACAGGGGGCGCCTACACCATATATTTT. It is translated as CASDGTGGAYTIYF.

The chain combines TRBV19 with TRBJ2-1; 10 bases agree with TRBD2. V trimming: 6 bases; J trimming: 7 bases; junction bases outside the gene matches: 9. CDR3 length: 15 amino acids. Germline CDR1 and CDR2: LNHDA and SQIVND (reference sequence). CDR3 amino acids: CASRNLAGVGNEQFF. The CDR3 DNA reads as TGTGCCAGTAGGAATCTAGCGGGAGTTGGAAATGAGCAGTTCTTC.

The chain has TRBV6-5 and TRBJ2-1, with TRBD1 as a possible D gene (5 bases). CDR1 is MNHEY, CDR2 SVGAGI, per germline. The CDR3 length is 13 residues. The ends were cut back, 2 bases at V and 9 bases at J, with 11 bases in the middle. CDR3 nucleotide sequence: TGTGCCAGCAGTTACAAGCGAAGGGGTGAGCAGTTCTTC. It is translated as CASSYKRRGEQFF.

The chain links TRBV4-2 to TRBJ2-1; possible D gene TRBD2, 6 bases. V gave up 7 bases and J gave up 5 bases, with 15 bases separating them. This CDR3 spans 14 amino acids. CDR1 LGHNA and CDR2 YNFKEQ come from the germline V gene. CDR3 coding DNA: TGTGCCAGCAATGGCTGGGGGGATAACAATGAGCAGTTCTTC. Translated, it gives CASNGWGDNNEQFF.

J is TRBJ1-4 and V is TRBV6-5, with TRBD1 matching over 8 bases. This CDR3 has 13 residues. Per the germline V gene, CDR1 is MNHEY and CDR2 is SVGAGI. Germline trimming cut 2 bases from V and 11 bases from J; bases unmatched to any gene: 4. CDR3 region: CASSYDRGGKLFF. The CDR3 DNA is TGTGCCAGCAGTTACGACAGGGGCGGGAAACTGTTTTTT.

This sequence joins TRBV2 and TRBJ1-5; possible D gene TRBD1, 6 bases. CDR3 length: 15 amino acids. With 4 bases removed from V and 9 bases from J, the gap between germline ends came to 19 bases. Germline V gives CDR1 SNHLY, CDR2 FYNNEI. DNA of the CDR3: TGTGCCAGCAGTGGGATTCCAGGGGCGGACGGGCCCCAGCATTTT. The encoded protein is CASSGIPGADGPQHF. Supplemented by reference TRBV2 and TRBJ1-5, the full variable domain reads EPEVTQTPSHQVTQMGQEVILRCVPISNHLYFYWYRQILGQKVEFLVSFYNNEISEKSEIFDDQFSVERPDGSNFTLKIRSTKLEDSAMYFCASSGIPGADGPQHFGDGTRLSIL.

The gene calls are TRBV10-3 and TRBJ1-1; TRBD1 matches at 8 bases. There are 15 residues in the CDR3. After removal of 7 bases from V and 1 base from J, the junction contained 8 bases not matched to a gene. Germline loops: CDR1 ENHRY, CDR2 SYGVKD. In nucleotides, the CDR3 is TGTGCCATCACCCAGACAGGGGATGGGAACACTGAAGCTTTCTTT. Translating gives CAITQTGDGNTEAFF.